This T cell receptor beta chain appears in the sequencing data of a study of blood T cell repertoires in COVID-19. On the study more broadly: Samples of COVID-19 (acute and convalescent) were obtained from the United States, Italy and Spain. PBMCs, B-cell-depleted T cells, or T cells provided the cDNA or gDNA that made up the material.

In this sample, this clone turned up many times. In the source study's methods: Reference gene primer amplification gave nucleated cell count estimates. The table came from immunoSEQ multiplex PCR; TCRdb's copy has only in-frame clones and leaves some out. The V and J calls and clone size are taken from that table; D and trimming were inferred from the DNA. The data show around 71,000 clones, around 76% seen once. This CDR3 is 13 amino acids long. Germline values: CDR1 GTSNPN, CDR2 SVGIG (reference sequence). Trimming removed 5 bases from V and 0 bases from J, with 10 bases in between. The gene calls are TRBV30 and TRBJ1-1, with a tentative D call TRBD1 (6 bases). The sequencing sample was made of peripheral blood. The sequence came from a woman over 75 with active or convalescent COVID-19. CDR3: CAWDQGLNTEAFF. The DNA for the CDR3 is TGTGCCTGGGACCAGGGGCTGAACACTGAAGCTTTCTTT.